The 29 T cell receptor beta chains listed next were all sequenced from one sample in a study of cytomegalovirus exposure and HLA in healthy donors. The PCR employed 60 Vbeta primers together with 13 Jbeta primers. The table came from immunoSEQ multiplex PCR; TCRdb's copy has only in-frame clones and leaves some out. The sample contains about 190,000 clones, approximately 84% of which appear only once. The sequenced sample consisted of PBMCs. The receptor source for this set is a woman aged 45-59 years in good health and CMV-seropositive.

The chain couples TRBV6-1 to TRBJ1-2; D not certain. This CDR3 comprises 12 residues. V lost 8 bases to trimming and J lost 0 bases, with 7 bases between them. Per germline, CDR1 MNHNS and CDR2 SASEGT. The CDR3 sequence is CASGEANYGYTF. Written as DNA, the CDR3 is TGTGCCAGCGGGGAGGCTAACTATGGCTACACCTTC.

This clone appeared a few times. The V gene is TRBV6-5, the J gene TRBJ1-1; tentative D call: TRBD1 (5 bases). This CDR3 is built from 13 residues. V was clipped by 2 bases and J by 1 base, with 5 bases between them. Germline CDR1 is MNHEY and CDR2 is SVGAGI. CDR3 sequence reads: CASSYRGNTEAFF. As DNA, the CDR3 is TGTGCCAGCAGTTACAGGGGGAACACTGAAGCTTTCTTT.

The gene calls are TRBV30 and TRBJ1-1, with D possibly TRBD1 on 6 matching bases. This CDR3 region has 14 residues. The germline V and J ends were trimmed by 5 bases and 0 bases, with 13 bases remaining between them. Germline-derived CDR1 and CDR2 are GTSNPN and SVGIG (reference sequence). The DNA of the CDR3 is TGTGCCTGGGGTAAGACAGGCATGAACACTGAAGCTTTCTTT. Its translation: CAWGKTGMNTEAFF. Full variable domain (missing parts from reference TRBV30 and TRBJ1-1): SQTIHQWPATLVQPVGSPLSLECTVEGTSNPNLYWYRQAAGRGLQLLFYSVGIGQISSEVPQNLSASRPQDRQFILSSKKLLLSDSGFYLCAWGKTGMNTEAFFGQGTRLTVV.

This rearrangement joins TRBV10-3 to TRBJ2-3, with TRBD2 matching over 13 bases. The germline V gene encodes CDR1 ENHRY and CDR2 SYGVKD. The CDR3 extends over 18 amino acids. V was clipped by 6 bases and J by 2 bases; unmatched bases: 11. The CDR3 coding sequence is TGTGCCATCAGGGAAACTAGCGGGGGGGATACCGACACAGATACGCAGTATTTT. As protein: CAIRETSGGDTDTDTQYF.

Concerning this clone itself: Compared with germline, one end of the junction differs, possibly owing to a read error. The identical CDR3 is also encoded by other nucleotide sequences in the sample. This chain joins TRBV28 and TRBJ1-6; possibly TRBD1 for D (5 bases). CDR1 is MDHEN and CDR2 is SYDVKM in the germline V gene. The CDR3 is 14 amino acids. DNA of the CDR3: TGTGCCAGCAGTTCTTCAGGGTTTAATTCCCCCCTCCACTTT. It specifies CASSSSGFNSPLHF.

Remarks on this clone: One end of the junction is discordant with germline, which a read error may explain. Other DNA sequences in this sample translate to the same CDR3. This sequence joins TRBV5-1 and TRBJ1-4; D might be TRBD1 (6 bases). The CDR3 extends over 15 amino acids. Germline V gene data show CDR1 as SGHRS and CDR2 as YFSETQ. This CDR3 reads CASRRSGTTNEKLFF. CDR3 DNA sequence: TGCGCCAGCAGGCGATCAGGGACAACTAATGAAAAACTGTTCTTT.

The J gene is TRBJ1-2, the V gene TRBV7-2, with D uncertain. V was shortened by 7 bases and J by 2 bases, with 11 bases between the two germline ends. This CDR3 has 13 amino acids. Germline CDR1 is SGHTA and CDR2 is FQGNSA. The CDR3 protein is CASTRGGNYGYTF. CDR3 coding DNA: TGTGCCAGCACCCGAGGCGGGAACTATGGCTACACCTTC. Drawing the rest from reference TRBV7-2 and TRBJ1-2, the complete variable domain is GAGVSQSPSNKVTEKGKDVELRCDPISGHTALYWYRQSLGQGLEFLIYFQGNSAPDKSGLPSDRFSAERTGGSVSTLTIQRTQQEDSAVYLCASTRGGNYGYTFGSGTRLTVV.

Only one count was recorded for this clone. For the CDR3, the DNA is TGTGCCAGCATGTCGGGAAGCTCCTATAATTCACCCCTCCACTTT. Amino acid sequence: CASMSGSSYNSPLHF. The chain uses TRBV6-5 and TRBJ1-6; D is unresolved. The CDR3 covers 15 residues. Germline V lookup: CDR1 MNHEY, CDR2 SVGAGI. Trimming left V 7 bases short and J 0 bases short, with 10 bases between.

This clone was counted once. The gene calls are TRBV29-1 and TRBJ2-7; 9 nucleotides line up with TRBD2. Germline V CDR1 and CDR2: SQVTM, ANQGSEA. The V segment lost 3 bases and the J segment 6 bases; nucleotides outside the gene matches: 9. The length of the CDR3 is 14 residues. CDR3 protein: CSVEEASGDSEQYF. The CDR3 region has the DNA TGCAGCGTTGAGGAGGCTAGCGGGGACAGCGAGCAGTACTTC.

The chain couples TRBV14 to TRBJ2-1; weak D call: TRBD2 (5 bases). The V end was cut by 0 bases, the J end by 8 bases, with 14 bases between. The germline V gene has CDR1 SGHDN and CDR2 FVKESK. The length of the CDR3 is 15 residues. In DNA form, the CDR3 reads TGTGCCAGCAGCCAAGATCGGAGGCTAGCCGATGAGCAGTTCTTC. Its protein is CASSQDRRLADEQFF.

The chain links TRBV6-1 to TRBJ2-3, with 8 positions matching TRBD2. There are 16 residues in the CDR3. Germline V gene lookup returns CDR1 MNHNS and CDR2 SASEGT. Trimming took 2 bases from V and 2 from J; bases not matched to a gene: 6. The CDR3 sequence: CASSEIRGGVTDTQYF. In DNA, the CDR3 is TGTGCCAGCAGTGAAATCCGGGGGGGGGTCACAGATACGCAGTATTTT.

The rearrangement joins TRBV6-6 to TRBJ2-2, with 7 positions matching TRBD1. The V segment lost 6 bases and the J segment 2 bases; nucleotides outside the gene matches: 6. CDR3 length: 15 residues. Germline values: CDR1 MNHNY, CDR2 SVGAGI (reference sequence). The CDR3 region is CASSQQGRNTGELFF. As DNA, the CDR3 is TGTGCCAGCAGCCAACAGGGGCGAAACACCGGGGAGCTGTTTTTT.

CDR3 in amino acids: CASSFGQGGWNEQFF. The CDR3 DNA follows: TGTGCCAGCAGCTTCGGACAGGGCGGGTGGAATGAGCAGTTCTTC. The gene calls are TRBV5-4 and TRBJ2-1; 8 nucleotides match TRBD1. The J segment lost 7 bases and the V segment lost 2 bases, leaving 8 bases of the junction unmatched. Germline CDR1 reads SGHNT; CDR2 reads YYREEE (reference sequence). The CDR3 sequence is 15 residues long.

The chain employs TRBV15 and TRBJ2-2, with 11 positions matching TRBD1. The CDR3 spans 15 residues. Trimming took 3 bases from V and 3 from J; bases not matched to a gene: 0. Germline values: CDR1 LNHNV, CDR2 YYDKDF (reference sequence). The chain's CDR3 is CATSRGQGDTGELFF. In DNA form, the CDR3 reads TGTGCCACCAGCAGGGGACAGGGGGACACCGGGGAGCTGTTTTTT.

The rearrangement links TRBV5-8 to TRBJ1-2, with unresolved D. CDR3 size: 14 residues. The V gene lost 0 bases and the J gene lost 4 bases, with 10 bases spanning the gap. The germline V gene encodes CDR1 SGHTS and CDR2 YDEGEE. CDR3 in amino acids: CASSLAPFVYGYTF. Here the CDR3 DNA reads TGTGCCAGCAGCTTGGCCCCATTTGTCTATGGCTACACCTTC.

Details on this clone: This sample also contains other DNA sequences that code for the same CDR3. The CDR3 sequence: CASRRTGVAYEQYF. Here the CDR3 DNA reads TGTGCCAGCAGGAGGACAGGGGTGGCCTACGAGCAGTACTTC. The J gene is TRBJ2-7, the V gene TRBV2, with 9 bases matching TRBD1. V lost 6 bases, J lost 2 bases, and 5 bases stayed unmatched. The V gene's germline CDR1 is SNHLY and CDR2 FYNNEI. The CDR3 is 14 amino acids.

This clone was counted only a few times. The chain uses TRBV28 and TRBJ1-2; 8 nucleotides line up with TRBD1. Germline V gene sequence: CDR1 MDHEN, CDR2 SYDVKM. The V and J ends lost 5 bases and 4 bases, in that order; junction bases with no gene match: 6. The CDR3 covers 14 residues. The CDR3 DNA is TGTGCCAGCAGTGAGACAGGGGCCCTCTATGGCTACACCTTC. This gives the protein CASSETGALYGYTF.

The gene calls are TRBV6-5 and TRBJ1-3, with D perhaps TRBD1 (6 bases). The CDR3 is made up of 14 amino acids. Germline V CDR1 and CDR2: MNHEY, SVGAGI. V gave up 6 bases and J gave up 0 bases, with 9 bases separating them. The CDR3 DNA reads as TGTGCCAGCAGCTGGACAGTCTCTGGAAACACCATATATTTT. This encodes CASSWTVSGNTIYF.

CDR3 sequence: CASSKQGAGELFF. For the CDR3, the DNA is TGTGCCAGCAGCAAACAGGGGGCCGGGGAGCTGTTTTTT. The V gene is TRBV11-1, the J gene TRBJ2-2, with 8 bases matching TRBD1. J was trimmed by 6 bases and V by 5 bases; bases with no gene match: 2. The CDR3 spans 13 residues. Germline CDR1 SGHAT, CDR2 FQDESV (reference sequence). Full variable domain (remainder filled in from reference TRBV11-1 and TRBJ2-2): EAEVAQSPRYKITEKSQAVAFWCDPISGHATLYWYRQILGQGPELLVQFQDESVVDDSQLPKDRFSAERLKGVDSTLKIQPAELGDSAMYLCASSKQGAGELFFGEGSRLTVL.

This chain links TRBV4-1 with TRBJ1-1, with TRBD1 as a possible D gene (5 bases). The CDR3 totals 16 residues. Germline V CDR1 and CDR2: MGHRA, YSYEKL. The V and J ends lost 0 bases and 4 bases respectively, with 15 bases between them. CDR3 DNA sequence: TGCGCCAGCAGCCAAGAAGGTACCCTGGGGGGCACTGAAGCTTTCTTT. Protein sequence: CASSQEGTLGGTEAFF.

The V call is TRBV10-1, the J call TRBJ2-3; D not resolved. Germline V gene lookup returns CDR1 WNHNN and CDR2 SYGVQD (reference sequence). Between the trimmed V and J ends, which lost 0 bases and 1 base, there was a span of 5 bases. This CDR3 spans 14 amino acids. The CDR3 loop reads CASSESFGTDTQYF. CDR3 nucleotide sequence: TGCGCCAGCAGTGAGTCGTTCGGCACAGATACGCAGTATTTT.

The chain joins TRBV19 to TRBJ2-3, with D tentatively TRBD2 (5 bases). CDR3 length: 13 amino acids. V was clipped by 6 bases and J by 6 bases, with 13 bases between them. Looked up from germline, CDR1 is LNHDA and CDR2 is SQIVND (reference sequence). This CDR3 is CASRIMGSDTQYF. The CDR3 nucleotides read TGTGCCAGTAGGATCATGGGGAGTGATACGCAGTATTTT.

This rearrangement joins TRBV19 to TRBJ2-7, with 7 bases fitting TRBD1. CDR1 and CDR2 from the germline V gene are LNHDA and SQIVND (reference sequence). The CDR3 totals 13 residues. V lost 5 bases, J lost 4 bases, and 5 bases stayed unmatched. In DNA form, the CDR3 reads TGTGCCAGTAGTCCCGGGACAGTTTACGAGCAGTACTTC. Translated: CASSPGTVYEQYF.

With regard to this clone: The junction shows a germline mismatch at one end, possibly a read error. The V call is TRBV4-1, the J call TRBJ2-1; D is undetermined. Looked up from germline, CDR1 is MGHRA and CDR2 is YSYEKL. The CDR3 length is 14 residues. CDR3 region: CASSQGTPRNEQFF. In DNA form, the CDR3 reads TGTGCCAGCAGCCAAGGCACCCCGCGCAATGAGCAGTTCTTC.

The CDR3 DNA follows: TGTGCCAGTAGTATCCCAGCGACTGCGGGAAATGAGCAGTTCTTC. Translation: CASSIPATAGNEQFF. The rearrangement uses TRBV19 and TRBJ2-1, with D possibly being TRBD2 (6 bases). V dropped 3 bases and J dropped 7 bases, with 16 bases sitting between them. The CDR3 loop spans 15 amino acids. Looked up from germline, CDR1 is LNHDA and CDR2 is SQIVND (reference sequence).

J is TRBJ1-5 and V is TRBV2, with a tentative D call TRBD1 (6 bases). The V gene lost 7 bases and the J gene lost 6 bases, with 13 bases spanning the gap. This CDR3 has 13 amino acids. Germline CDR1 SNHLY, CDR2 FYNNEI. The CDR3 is CASTSGGGQPQHF. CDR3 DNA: TGTGCCAGCACTTCGGGGGGCGGTCAGCCCCAGCATTTT. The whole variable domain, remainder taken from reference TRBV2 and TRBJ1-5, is EPEVTQTPSHQVTQMGQEVILRCVPISNHLYFYWYRQILGQKVEFLVSFYNNEISEKSEIFDDQFSVERPDGSNFTLKIRSTKLEDSAMYFCASTSGGGQPQHFGDGTRLSIL.

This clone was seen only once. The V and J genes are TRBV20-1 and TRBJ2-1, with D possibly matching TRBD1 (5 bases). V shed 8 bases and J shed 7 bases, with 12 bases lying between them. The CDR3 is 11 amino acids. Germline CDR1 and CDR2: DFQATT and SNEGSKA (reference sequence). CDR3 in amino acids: CSRSGLNEQFF. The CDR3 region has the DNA TGCAGTAGATCAGGGTTAAATGAGCAGTTCTTC.

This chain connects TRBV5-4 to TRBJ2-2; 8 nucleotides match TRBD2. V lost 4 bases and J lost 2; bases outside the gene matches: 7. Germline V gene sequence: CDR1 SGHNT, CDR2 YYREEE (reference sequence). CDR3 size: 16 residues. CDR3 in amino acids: CASSRGLALNTGELFF. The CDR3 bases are TGTGCCAGCAGCAGAGGACTAGCACTAAACACCGGGGAGCTGTTTTTT.

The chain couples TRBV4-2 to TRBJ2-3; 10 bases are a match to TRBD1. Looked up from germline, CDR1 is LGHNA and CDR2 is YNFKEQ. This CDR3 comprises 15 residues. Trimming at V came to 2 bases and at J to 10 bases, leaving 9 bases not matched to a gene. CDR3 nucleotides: TGTGCCAGCAGCCAAATAACCTCCGGGACAGGGGCGCAGTATTTT. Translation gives CASSQITSGTGAQYF.